These 28 T cell receptor beta chains share one sample of origin, sequenced in a study of blood T cell repertoires in COVID-19. Repertoires were generated with immunoSEQ multiplex PCR, while TCRdb's copy carries only in-frame clones and drops some. The sample has approximately 290,000 clones; approximately 93% are singletons. The sequenced sample was peripheral blood. These receptors came from a woman aged 30 to 39 with COVID-19, enrolled during active disease.

The rearrangement uses TRBV28 and TRBJ1-1; tentative D call: TRBD1 (6 bases). The CDR3 has 13 residues. Germline values: CDR1 MDHEN, CDR2 SYDVKM. The V gene lost 5 bases and the J gene lost 6 bases, with 13 bases spanning the gap. The CDR3 reads CASSPLGGPEAFF. The CDR3 nucleotides read TGTGCCAGCAGTCCCCTCGGGGGGCCTGAAGCTTTCTTT.

This clone turned up a few times. This sequence joins TRBV4-2 and TRBJ2-1, with TRBD2 matching 10 bases. The CDR3 totals 16 residues. V lost 1 base to trimming and J lost 3 bases; unmatched junction nucleotides: 3. Germline lookup yields CDR1 LGHNA and CDR2 YNFKEQ. In nucleotides, the CDR3 is TGTGCCAGCAGCCAAGCAGCGGGGGGGTTCTACAATGAGCAGTTCTTC. Its protein product is CASSQAAGGFYNEQFF.

The V gene is TRBV6-1, the J gene TRBJ1-5, with TRBD1 identical over 7 bases. Germline values: CDR1 MNHNS, CDR2 SASEGT. V shed 5 bases, J shed 2 bases, and the junction held 3 bases outside the gene matches. CDR3 length equals 14 residues. CDR3 nucleotide sequence: TGTGCCAGCAGTTCCGGACAGGGCAATCAGCCCCAGCATTTT. Protein product: CASSSGQGNQPQHF.

The chain combines TRBV5-4 with TRBJ2-3; 9 bases agree with TRBD2. V shed 4 bases and J 4 bases; nucleotides not matched to a gene: 7. Germline values: CDR1 SGHNT, CDR2 YYREEE (reference sequence). The CDR3 is 15 amino acids. Here the CDR3 reads CASSPLAGRPDTQYF. In DNA form, the CDR3 reads TGTGCCAGCAGCCCCCTAGCGGGAAGACCAGATACGCAGTATTTT.

The chain combines TRBV30 with TRBJ1-1; TRBD1 is a possible D gene (5 bases). Between the trimmed V and J ends, which lost 6 bases and 1 base, there was a span of 15 bases. CDR3 length: 14 residues. The germline gives CDR1 GTSNPN, CDR2 SVGIG (reference sequence). CDR3 amino acids: CACSPWGGNTEAFF. For the CDR3, the DNA is TGTGCCTGCTCCCCCTGGGGCGGGAACACTGAAGCTTTCTTT.

The rearrangement joins TRBV3-1 (or the pseudogene TRBV3-2) to TRBJ1-4; 7 bases line up with TRBD1. Germline trimming cut 3 bases from V and 5 bases from J; bases unmatched to any gene: 9. The length of the CDR3 is 16 residues. The V gene's germline CDR1 is LGHDT and CDR2 YNNKEL (reference sequence). CDR3 in DNA: TGTGCCAGCAGCCAGAACAGGGGAGCCCAAAATGAAAAACTGTTTTTT. Translating gives CASSQNRGAQNEKLFF.

V and J are TRBV27 and TRBJ1-5, with a possible D match to TRBD1 (5 bases). Germline assignment: CDR1 MNHEY and CDR2 SMNVEV (reference sequence). The CDR3 length is 15 residues. V lost 7 bases and J 4 bases, leaving 17 bases between the germline ends. This chain's CDR3 is CASMLGGGGNQPQHF. CDR3 coding DNA: TGTGCCAGCATGCTTGGGGGGGGTGGAAATCAGCCCCAGCATTTT.

The chain employs TRBV9 and TRBJ1-2, with 9 bases matching TRBD1. J was trimmed by 9 bases and V by 3 bases; bases with no gene match: 6. Per germline, CDR1 SGDLS and CDR2 YYNGEE. There are 13 residues in the CDR3. The CDR3 reads CASSDTGGLSYTF. The DNA of the CDR3 is TGTGCCAGCAGCGACACAGGGGGCTTGAGCTACACCTTC.

The J gene is TRBJ1-6, the V gene TRBV27; 11 bases are shared with TRBD1. From germline, CDR1 is MNHEY and CDR2 SMNVEV (reference sequence). The CDR3 is 15 residues long. J lost 7 bases, V lost 7 bases, and 6 bases had no gene match. This CDR3 is CASKTGTGGNSPLHF. The CDR3 DNA sequence: TGTGCCAGCAAGACTGGGACAGGGGGGAATTCACCCCTCCACTTT.

The chain uses TRBV5-4 and TRBJ1-1; D is ambiguous. V lost 2 bases to trimming and J lost 3 bases, with 8 bases between them. The CDR3 consists of 13 residues. The germline V gene encodes CDR1 SGHNT and CDR2 YYREEE (reference sequence). The CDR3 here is CASSFPGDTEAFF. As DNA, the CDR3 is TGTGCCAGCAGCTTTCCCGGAGACACTGAAGCTTTCTTT.

This clone is a singleton in its sample. This rearrangement joins TRBV5-1 to TRBJ1-4, with TRBD1 identical over 8 bases. The junction had 8 bases not matched to a gene; V was cut back by 2 bases and J by 8 bases. Per germline, CDR1 SGHRS and CDR2 YFSETQ. This CDR3 has 15 amino acids. Here the CDR3 DNA reads TGCGCCAGCAGCTTCTGGACAGGGAAGGGCGAAAAACTGTTTTTT. Its translation: CASSFWTGKGEKLFF.

J is TRBJ2-3 and V is TRBV15; 15 bases align to TRBD2. The CDR3 is 16 residues long. The V gene's germline CDR1 is LNHNV and CDR2 YYDKDF (reference sequence). V lost 2 bases, J lost 4 bases, and 1 base stayed unmatched. CDR3 in DNA: TGTGCCACCAGCAGAAGGACTAGCGGGAGGGCAGATACGCAGTATTTT. This translates into CATSRRTSGRADTQYF.

There are a few counts of this clone. In nucleotides, the CDR3 is TGTGCCTGGAGTGTGTGGCCTCTAGGGGTCGGAGAGCAGTACTTC. Its protein product is CAWSVWPLGVGEQYF. The chain is built from TRBV30 and TRBJ2-7; D may be TRBD1 (5 bases). Per germline, CDR1 GTSNPN and CDR2 SVGIG (reference sequence). The CDR3 sequence is 15 residues long. V was pared by 0 bases and J by 7 bases, with 19 bases between. The full variable domain, its missing parts supplied by reference TRBV30 and TRBJ2-7, is SQTIHQWPATLVQPVGSPLSLECTVEGTSNPNLYWYRQAAGRGLQLLFYSVGIGQISSEVPQNLSASRPQDRQFILSSKKLLLSDSGFYLCAWSVWPLGVGEQYFGPGTRLTVT.

The rearrangement uses TRBV7-9 and TRBJ2-3; 8 bases map to TRBD1. The CDR3 loop spans 17 amino acids. J was trimmed by 2 bases and V by 5 bases; bases with no gene match: 12. Germline lookup yields CDR1 SEHNR and CDR2 FQNEAQ (reference sequence). The DNA for the CDR3 is TGTGCCAGCAGCCCCACCGGGACAGGAACCTACACAGATACGCAGTATTTT. As protein: CASSPTGTGTYTDTQYF. Based on the CDR3 plus reference TRBV7-9 and TRBJ2-3, the full variable domain is DTGVSQNPRHKITKRGQNVTFRCDPISEHNRLYWYRQTLGQGPEFLTYFQNEAQLEKSRLLSDRFSAERPKGSFSTLEIQRTEQGDSAMYLCASSPTGTGTYTDTQYFGPGTRLTVL.

The V and J genes are TRBV5-6 and TRBJ2-7, with 7 nucleotides matching TRBD1. The V and J ends lost 2 bases and 3 bases, in that order; junction bases with no gene match: 5. The CDR3 is made up of 14 amino acids. Germline V gene sequence: CDR1 SGHDT, CDR2 YYEEEE. DNA for the CDR3: TGTGCCAGCAGCTTTGGGGACAGCATCTACGAGCAGTACTTC. The encoded protein is CASSFGDSIYEQYF.

The sample holds one count of this clone. CDR3 amino acids: CASRLDPGGQETQYF. CDR3 bases: TGTGCCAGCAGGCTAGACCCGGGGGGCCAAGAGACCCAGTACTTC. This chain uses TRBV5-4 with TRBJ2-5, with 7 bases matching TRBD2. Germline V gene sequence: CDR1 SGHNT, CDR2 YYREEE (reference sequence). J was trimmed by 1 base and V by 5 bases; bases with no gene match: 8. CDR3 length: 15 residues.

This clone has a handful of counts. The chain couples TRBV5-6 to TRBJ1-1; 11 bases are a match to TRBD1. CDR1 SGHDT and CDR2 YYEEEE come from the germline V gene. CDR3 length: 16 residues. The J segment lost 3 bases and the V segment lost 4 bases, leaving 8 bases of the junction unmatched. CDR3 DNA sequence: TGTGCCAGCAGCATGGACAGGGGGCTCGCTCACACTGAAGCTTTCTTT. Translated: CASSMDRGLAHTEAFF.

The J gene is TRBJ2-6, the V gene TRBV30; D gene unclear. CDR1 and CDR2 (germline): GTSNPN, SVGIG (reference sequence). This CDR3 contains 15 residues. Deletions cut 1 base from V and 0 bases from J, with 7 bases between. The CDR3, as DNA: TGTGCCTGGAGTGGCGTGCTCTCTGGGGCCAACGTCCTGACTTTC. This gives the protein CAWSGVLSGANVLTF. The full variable domain, in which reference TRBV30 and TRBJ2-6 provide the parts outside the CDR3, is SQTIHQWPATLVQPVGSPLSLECTVEGTSNPNLYWYRQAAGRGLQLLFYSVGIGQISSEVPQNLSASRPQDRQFILSSKKLLLSDSGFYLCAWSGVLSGANVLTFGAGSRLTVL.

This chain links TRBV30 with TRBJ1-4, with 8 nucleotides matching TRBD1. The CDR3 consists of 12 residues. Germline V lookup: CDR1 GTSNPN, CDR2 SVGIG (reference sequence). Trimming took 7 bases from V and 7 from J; bases not matched to a gene: 5. The CDR3: CASGTGGEKLFF. CDR3 nucleotide sequence: TGTGCCTCCGGGACAGGAGGTGAAAAACTGTTTTTT.

The chain uses TRBV27 and TRBJ1-5; a weak D match, TRBD1 (5 bases). V was trimmed by 10 bases and J by 5 bases, leaving 15 bases between them. CDR3 length: 13 residues. Per germline, CDR1 MNHEY and CDR2 SMNVEV (reference sequence). CDR3 bases: TGTGCCACCCAAAGGACAAACGATCAGCCCCAGCATTTT. Amino acids: CATQRTNDQPQHF.

This chain links TRBV5-5 with TRBJ1-1, with D unclear. V was shortened by 4 bases and J by 1 base, with 8 bases between the two germline ends. The CDR3 is made up of 13 amino acids. CDR1 SGHKS and CDR2 YYEKEE come from the germline V gene (reference sequence). The CDR3 bases are TGTGCCAGCAGCCTCGGTCCGAACACTGAAGCTTTCTTT. Translated, it gives CASSLGPNTEAFF.

The chain couples TRBV15 to TRBJ1-4, with 9 bases identical to TRBD1. Germline values: CDR1 LNHNV, CDR2 YYDKDF (reference sequence). CDR3 length: 15 amino acids. V lost 5 bases, J lost 5 bases, and 6 bases stayed unmatched. The CDR3 reads CATSEQGALNEKLFF. The CDR3 DNA is TGTGCCACCAGCGAACAGGGGGCGTTAAATGAAAAACTGTTTTTT.

This chain joins TRBV5-1 and TRBJ1-3, with D perhaps TRBD1 (5 bases). Trimming took 2 bases from V and 2 from J, leaving 14 bases between them. The germline V gene has CDR1 SGHRS and CDR2 YFSETQ. CDR3 length equals 16 residues. The CDR3 reads CASSLGWRDPGNTIYF. CDR3 DNA: TGCGCCAGCAGCTTAGGGTGGAGGGACCCTGGAAACACCATATATTTT.

The chain couples TRBV25-1 to TRBJ1-2; no definite D call. The CDR3 runs to 13 residues. Germline CDR1 reads MGHDK; CDR2 reads SYGVNS. Deletions cut 3 bases from V and 5 bases from J, with 10 bases between. The DNA for the CDR3 is TGTGCCAGCAGTGATTCGGGGAGGTATGGCTACACCTTC. Protein sequence: CASSDSGRYGYTF.

This chain joins TRBV19 and TRBJ2-7; 11 bases are shared with TRBD1. There are 14 residues in the CDR3. The germline gives CDR1 LNHDA, CDR2 SQIVND (reference sequence). Trimming cost V 8 bases and J 3 bases; bases outside gene matches: 6. Written as DNA, the CDR3 is TGTGCCAGTTCGGGACAGGGGGACTTCTACGAGCAGTACTTC. It encodes CASSGQGDFYEQYF.

DNA of the CDR3: TGTGCCAGCTCACCAGACGGGAGTGGCGAGACCCAGTACTTC. This sequence encodes CASSPDGSGETQYF. The rearrangement joins TRBV18 to TRBJ2-5; TRBD2 might be the D (6 bases). The CDR3 has 14 amino acids. V dropped 2 bases and J dropped 5 bases, with 12 bases sitting between them. Germline assignment: CDR1 KGHSH and CDR2 LQKENI.

This clone has more than one count but fewer than ten. This sample also contains other DNA sequences that code for the same CDR3. The rearrangement joins TRBV28 to TRBJ1-5; TRBD1 matches at 9 bases. This CDR3 region has 14 residues. Unmatched junction bases numbered 4, after V lost 3 bases and J lost 7 bases. Germline-derived CDR1 and CDR2 are MDHEN and SYDVKM. CDR3 bases: TGTGCCAGCAGTTTCGGACAGGGGAGCCAGCCCCAGCATTTT. Translated: CASSFGQGSQPQHF.

The gene calls are TRBV7-9 and TRBJ2-1; D gene unclear. The CDR3 totals 11 residues. Trimming left V 6 bases short and J 7 bases short, with 7 bases between. Germline CDR1 and CDR2: SEHNR and FQNEAQ (reference sequence). CDR3 in amino acids: CASRLQNEQFF. CDR3 sequence (DNA): TGTGCCAGCAGACTACAAAATGAGCAGTTCTTC. The full variable domain, completed using reference TRBV7-9 and TRBJ2-1, is DTGVSQNPRHKITKRGQNVTFRCDPISEHNRLYWYRQTLGQGPEFLTYFQNEAQLEKSRLLSDRFSAERPKGSFSTLEIQRTEQGDSAMYLCASRLQNEQFFGPGTRLTVL.